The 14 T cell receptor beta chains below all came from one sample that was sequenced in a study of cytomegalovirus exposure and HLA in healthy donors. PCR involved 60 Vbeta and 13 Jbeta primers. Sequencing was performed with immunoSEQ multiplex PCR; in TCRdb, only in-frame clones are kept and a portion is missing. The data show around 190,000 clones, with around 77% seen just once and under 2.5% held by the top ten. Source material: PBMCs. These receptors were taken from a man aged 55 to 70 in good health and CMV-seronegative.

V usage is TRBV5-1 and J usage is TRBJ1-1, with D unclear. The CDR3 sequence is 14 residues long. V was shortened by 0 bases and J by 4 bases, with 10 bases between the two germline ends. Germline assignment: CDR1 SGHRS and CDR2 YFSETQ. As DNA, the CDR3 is TGCGCCAGCAGCTTGGTCCCGGGAGGCACTGAAGCTTTCTTT. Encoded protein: CASSLVPGGTEAFF.

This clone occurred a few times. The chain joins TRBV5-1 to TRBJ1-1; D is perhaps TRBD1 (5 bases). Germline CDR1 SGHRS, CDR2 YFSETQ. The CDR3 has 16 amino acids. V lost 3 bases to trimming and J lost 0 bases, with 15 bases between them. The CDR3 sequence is CASSWGPTTVNTEAFF. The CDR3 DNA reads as TGCGCCAGCAGCTGGGGCCCCACCACCGTGAACACTGAAGCTTTCTTT.

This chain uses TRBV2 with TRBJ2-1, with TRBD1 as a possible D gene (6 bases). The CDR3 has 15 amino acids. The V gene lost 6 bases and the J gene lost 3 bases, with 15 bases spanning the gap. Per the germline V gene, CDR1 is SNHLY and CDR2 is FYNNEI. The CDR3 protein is CASRSRGSYYNEQFF. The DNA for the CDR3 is TGTGCCAGCAGGTCAAGGGGGAGCTACTACAATGAGCAGTTCTTC.

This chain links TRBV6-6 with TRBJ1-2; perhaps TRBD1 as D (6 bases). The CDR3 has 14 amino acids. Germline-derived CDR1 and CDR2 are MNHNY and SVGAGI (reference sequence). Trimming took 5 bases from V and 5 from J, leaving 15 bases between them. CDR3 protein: CASSNTGNGYGYTF. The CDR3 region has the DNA TGTGCCAGCAGTAACACAGGGAATGGGTATGGCTACACCTTC.

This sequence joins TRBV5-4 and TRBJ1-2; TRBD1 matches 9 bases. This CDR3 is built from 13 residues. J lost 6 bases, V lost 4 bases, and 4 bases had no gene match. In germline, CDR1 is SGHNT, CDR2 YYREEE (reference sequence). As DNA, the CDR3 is TGTGCCAGCAGCGCAACAGGGGGCAATGGCTACACCTTC. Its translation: CASSATGGNGYTF.

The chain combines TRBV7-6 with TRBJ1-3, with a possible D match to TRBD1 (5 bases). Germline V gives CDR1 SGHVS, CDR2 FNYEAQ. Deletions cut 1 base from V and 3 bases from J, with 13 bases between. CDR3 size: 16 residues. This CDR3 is CASSLEGQVRGNTIYF. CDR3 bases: TGTGCCAGCAGCTTAGAGGGGCAGGTTCGTGGAAACACCATATATTTT.

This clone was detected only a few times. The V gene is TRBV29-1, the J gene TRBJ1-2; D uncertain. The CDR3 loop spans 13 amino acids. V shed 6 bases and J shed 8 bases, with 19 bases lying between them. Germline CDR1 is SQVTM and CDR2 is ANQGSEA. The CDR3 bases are TGCAGCGTCCTATCTAGCGGCACTGACGGCTACACCTTC. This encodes CSVLSSGTDGYTF.

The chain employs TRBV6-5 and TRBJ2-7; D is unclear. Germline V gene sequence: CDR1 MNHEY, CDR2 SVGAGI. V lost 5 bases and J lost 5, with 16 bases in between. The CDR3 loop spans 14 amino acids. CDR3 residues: CASSPTWAVHEQYF. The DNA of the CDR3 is TGTGCCAGCAGTCCGACCTGGGCCGTACACGAGCAGTACTTC.

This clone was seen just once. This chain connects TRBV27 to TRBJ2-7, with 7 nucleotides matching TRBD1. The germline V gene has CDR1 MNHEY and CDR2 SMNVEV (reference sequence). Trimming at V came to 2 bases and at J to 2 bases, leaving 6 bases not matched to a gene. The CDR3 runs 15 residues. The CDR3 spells CASSLRQGPTYEQYF. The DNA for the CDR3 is TGTGCCAGCAGTTTAAGACAGGGACCCACCTACGAGCAGTACTTC.

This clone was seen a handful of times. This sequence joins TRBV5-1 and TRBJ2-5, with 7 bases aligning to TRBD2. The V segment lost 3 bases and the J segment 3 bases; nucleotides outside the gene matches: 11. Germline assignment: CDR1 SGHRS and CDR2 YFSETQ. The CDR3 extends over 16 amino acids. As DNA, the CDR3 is TGCGCCAGCAGCTGGCGGGAGCCTGGGGAAAAAGAGACCCAGTACTTC. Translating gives CASSWREPGEKETQYF.

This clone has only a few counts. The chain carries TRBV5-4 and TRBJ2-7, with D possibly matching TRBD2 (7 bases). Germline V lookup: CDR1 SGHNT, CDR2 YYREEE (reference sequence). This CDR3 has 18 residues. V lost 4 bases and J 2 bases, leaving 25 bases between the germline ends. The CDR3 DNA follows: TGTGCCAGCAGCGGGGGGGCTAGCGGAGGGGGGAGACCCTACGAGCAGTACTTC. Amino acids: CASSGGASGGGRPYEQYF.

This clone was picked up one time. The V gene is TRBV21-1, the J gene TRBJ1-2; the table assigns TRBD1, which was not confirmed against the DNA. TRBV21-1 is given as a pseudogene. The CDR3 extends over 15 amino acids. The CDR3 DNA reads TGTGCCAGCAGCACGGGGCAGACAGGGTTAAACGGCTACACCTTC. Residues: CASSTGQTGLNGYTF.

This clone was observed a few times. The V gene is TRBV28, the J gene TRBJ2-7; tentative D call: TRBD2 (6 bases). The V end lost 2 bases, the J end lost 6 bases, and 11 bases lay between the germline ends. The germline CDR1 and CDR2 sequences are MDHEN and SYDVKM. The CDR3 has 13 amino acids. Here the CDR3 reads CASSLRESGEQYF. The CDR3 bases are TGTGCCAGCAGTTTACGGGAGTCGGGCGAGCAGTACTTC.

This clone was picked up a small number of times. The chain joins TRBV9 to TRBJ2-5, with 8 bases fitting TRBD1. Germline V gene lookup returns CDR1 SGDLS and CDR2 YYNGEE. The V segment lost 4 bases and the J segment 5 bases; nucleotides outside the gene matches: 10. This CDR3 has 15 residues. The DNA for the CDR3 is TGTGCCAGCAGCTCCCGGACAGGGAAGGGGGAGACCCAGTACTTC. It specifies CASSSRTGKGETQYF.